These T cell receptor beta chains were read from a single sample in a study of T-cell reconstitution after alpha-beta-depleted transplantation in children. TCRdb reprocessed the PCR reads via MiXCR and lists one record per CDR3 protein. The table includes about a million distinct CDR3 sequences, about 29% detected once. Sample: PBMCs, mostly from graft donor cells, taken 360 days after TCRalphabeta/CD19-depleted stem cell transplant. Every receptor here comes from a boy under two years old who had a stem cell transplant for SCID, so the T cells may come from the graft donor. Each CDR3 is given with its conserved first and last residue. D genes are given only for firm matches. Some rows mark clone size as missing; the rest say once, few, many or name a class of expanded clone.

j_gene,abundance,d_gene,v_gene,CDR3nt,CDR3aa
TRBJ2-3,NA,NA,TRBV12-3/TRBV12-4,TGTGCCAGTTCCCCAGGGGAGCGGAGGGCAGATACGCAGTATTTT,CASSPGERRADTQYF
TRBJ2-1,NA,NA,TRBV3-1,TGTGCCAGCAGCCAAGCAATAACAGGGTGGCTGGAGCAGTTCTTC,CASSQAITGWLEQFF
TRBJ2-5,few,NA,TRBV9,TGTGCCAGCAGCGTGGGGTGGGGGCCTACGGGAGAGACCCAGTACTTC,CASSVGWGPTGETQYF
TRBJ1-1,NA,TRBD1,TRBV7-2,TGTGCCAGCAGCCCACGGACAGGGCGAGACACTGAAGCTTTCTTT,CASSPRTGRDTEAFF
TRBJ2-5,few,TRBD1,TRBV12-3/TRBV12-4,TGTGCCAGCAGTGGGACAGGGGGCTCCCAAGAGACCCAGTACTTC,CASSGTGGSQETQYF
TRBJ2-5,NA,NA,TRBV10-2,TGCGCCAGCAGTCCCGGGGCCCTTGCATGGGCTGGTGGAGAGACCCAGTACTTC,CASSPGALAWAGGETQYF
TRBJ2-7,NA,TRBD1,TRBV7-9,TGTGCCAGCAGCTACCGGGACAGGGGGCGCAATGAGCAGTACTTC,CASSYRDRGRNEQYF
TRBJ2-1,few,NA,TRBV7-5,NA,CISVSEAQVRNKPYNEQFF
TRBJ2-7,many,TRBD1,TRBV7-9,TGTGCCAGCAGCCCCGGATGGGGACAGGACTACGAGCAGTACTTC,CASSPGWGQDYEQYF
TRBJ2-1,few,NA,TRBV12-3/TRBV12-4,TGTGCCAGCAGTTCCCAGACTGCTAATGAGCAGTTCTTC,CASSSQTANEQFF
TRBJ2-5,few,NA,TRBV28,TGTGCCAGCAGCCTACACAGGACGTACCAAGAGACCCAGTACTTC,CASSLHRTYQETQYF
TRBJ2-7,few,TRBD2,TRBV20-1,TGCAGTGCTAGAGCTTCCCCCGGGACTAAATTATACGAGCAGTACTTC,CSARASPGTKLYEQYF
TRBJ1-6,few,NA,TRBV10-2,TGCGCCAGCAGTGTGGGGGGCGGTGGTTATAATTCACCCCTCCACTTT,CASSVGGGGYNSPLHF
TRBJ2-1,NA,TRBD2,TRBV20-1,TGCAGTGCTACGACTAGCGGGGGCAATTTCAATGAGCAGTTCTTC,CSATTSGGNFNEQFF
TRBJ2-7,few,TRBD1,TRBV20-1,TGCAGTGCTAGTCGGGACAGCTTGTCCGAGCAGTACTTC,CSASRDSLSEQYF
TRBJ2-7,few,NA,TRBV20-1,TGCAGTGCTAGAGATCGCGTGCCTCCCTACGAGCAGTACTTC,CSARDRVPPYEQYF
TRBJ2-1,NA,TRBD2,TRBV5-6,TGTGCCAGCAGCTTCGACATGCGACTAGCGTTCGATGAGCAGTTCTTC,CASSFDMRLAFDEQFF
TRBJ2-7,NA,NA,TRBV4-3,TGCGCCAGCAGCCAAGCTCCCCTAAGCTCCTACGAGCAGTACTTC,CASSQAPLSSYEQYF